This paragraph covers one T cell receptor beta chain sequence. There is no known antigen for this receptor. No base-level quality is on record; no much larger clone is a single base apart. This sample includes further DNA sequences coding for the same CDR3. These data come from a study of shared clonotypes between healthy human individuals (dated by TCRdb to 2018 to 2020). With respect to the entire study: Three men and a couple of women, aged 18 to 49 years, made up the cohort. To increase sequencing depth and limit assay-specific biases, different laboratories used diverse techniques to prepare libraries and sequence TCR repertoires. For each donor, three plates each were used for CD4 naive and CD4 memory, two plates were used for CD8 naive, and one plate was used for CD8 memory. Leukapheresis yielded between about 0.94 and 8.9 billion PBMCs per donor. To estimate repertoire size and how much clonotypes are shared between individuals, the study performed deep sequencing of blood TCR repertoires from a handful of healthy adults.

Study-level results and caveats: Pairwise subsampling led to the expectation that sequencing depth would affect the degree of clonotype sharing among donors. Because the study included a small number of donors, the genetic and exposure-history diversity represented was limited. Incomplete sequencing was indicated by rarefaction of sorted-subset datasets, despite the large sequencing depth. Compared with non-shared clonotypes, the clonotypes found in all four sorted-subset donors had higher generation probabilities. Naive subsets generally had larger estimated clonotype richness than memory subsets did. Sampling was restricted to blood, and TCR repertoires in tissue are likely to differ from TCR repertoires in blood. Across four donors, approximately 5% of naive CD4, 3% to 3.5% of naive CD8, approximately 2.5% of memory CD4, and roughly 0.41% of memory CD8 clonotypes were shared.

Reading from cysteine to phenylalanine, the CDR3 counts 14 amino acids. Of all the DNA, just the CDR3 is kept, 42 bases in frame from base 1. The germline V gene yields MNHEY for CDR1 and SVGAGI for CDR2. Relative to germline, V is 2 bases shorter and J is 0 bases shorter, with 7 bases between their ends. Using the deep immunoSEQ assay, multiplex PCR amplified TCR CDR3 regions from genomic DNA. Extracted genomic DNA from each cell subset was spread evenly across all wells of several immunoSEQ 96-well plates, with each plate serving as a replicate. For sorted subsets, each replicate PCR was loaded with approximately 0.2 ug genomic DNA, equivalent to 25,000 to 35,000 T cell genomes. Purified libraries were quantified with a Qubit 3.0 fluorometer, sized on a Bioanalyzer 2100, and re-quantified with the KAPA Library Quantification kit. A separate single-read 150-cycle Illumina NextSeq 550 flow cell was used to sequence each immunoSEQ 96-well plate. As for the original processing: The immunoSEQ output contained only junctional sequences without quality scores, so filtering could not match that applied to full-length reads. To assign V/J genes and CDR3, sequences were annotated against IMGT germline references using PyIR, a Python wrapper for IgBLAST v1.9. Reads were removed for weak V/J assignments (E-value above 1e-6), missing CDR3, stop codons, out-of-frame junctions, or ambiguous translated residues. V3J clonotypes were defined by identical inferred V gene, J gene, and CDR3 amino acid sequence. Percentage overlap between repertoires was calculated by dividing the number of shared unique clonotypes by the size of the smaller repertoire. Richness of each repertoire was evaluated using RTK rarefaction, the Chao1 estimator, and Recon v2.1 estimates of unobserved clonotypes. OLGA was used to compute generation probabilities for all TCRbeta clonotypes that the gDNA method yielded from four donors. The table comes from immuneACCESS by way of TCRdb, which keeps in-frame sequences with V and J called. Part of the clones is missing from these tables; in studies checked, under half for an unresolved V gene and the rest for unknown reasons. V and J calls plus clone size are reproduced from that table; the DNA served to infer D and trimming. The sample table contains approximately 2,300,000 clones; only one count was recorded for less than 95% of them. Of the sample, 0.37% is held by the ten largest clones.

The donors were healthy, HIV-negative adults with no recently reported acute infections or vaccinations. Only Caucasian adults living in Nashville, Tennessee, USA were represented among the donors. CD4+ T cells were enriched by magnetic negative selection; naive cells were then positively selected on CD45RA, and the negative fraction formed the memory subset. After blood collection by leukapheresis, PBMCs were isolated using Ficoll-Histopaque density gradient centrifugation and then cryopreserved in the vapor phase of liquid nitrogen. Analytical flow cytometry was used to check the purity and quantity of every magnetically sorted T cell population. Genomic DNA was isolated from every sorted fraction and measured by UV absorbance on a Nanodrop 2000c.

Sequenced: naive CD4+ T cells from PBMCs. Taken with the paper, the label for cell subset or site translates to: CD45RA+ positively selected. Recombination connected TRBV6-5 to TRBJ2-5; the D gene cannot be resolved reliably. This receptor was obtained from a man aged 18 to 29 in good health. Some clones in this sample may be carry-over from other donors' samples. The CDR3 protein sequence reads: CASSYGRNQETQYF. The DNA sequence follows: TGTGCCAGCAGTTACGGCCGGAACCAAGAGACCCAGTACTTC.